The clone carrying this TCR beta chain was picked up many times. Its antigen is still unknown. Findings and caveats of the study: Tumor-infiltrating Treg TCR alpha and beta sequences overlapped most with tumor naive CD4+ T cells, then blood naive. Tumor memory CD4+ T cell TCR gene usage clustered with blood and lymph node memory CD4+ cells and lymph node naive CD4+ cells. Approximately 14% of tumor Treg sequences matched naive CD4+ cells.

Trimming took off 5 bases at V and 8 bases at J, with 18 bases between the two ends. The CDR3 contains 14 residues. Treg sorting used a CD4+CD25+CD127-/low gate. Amplification of TRBV12-4/TRBJ1-2 clonotypes used adaptor-ligated barcode primers. One entry per CDR3 protein results from TCRdb running MiXCR on the multiplex PCR reads. The sample holds 450 to 550 distinct CDR3 sequences; about 6.1% are singletons and the top ten take 90%. Sequencing was carried out using tumor-infiltrating Tregs sorted from the breast tumor. The sequence was collected from a female donor with breast cancer. The chain uses TRBV12-3 or TRBV12-4 and TRBJ1-2; no definite D call. The CDR3 protein is CASSPMKGFGGYTF. The CDR3 nucleotides read TGTGCCAGCAGTCCCATGAAAGGGTTCGGAGGCTACACCTTC.